The entry below describes one TCR beta chain. The data derive from a study of technical replicates of blood from a few donors. The germline CDR1 and CDR2 sequences are GTSNPN and SVGIG (reference sequence). The V end lost 4 bases, the J end lost 0 bases, and 13 bases lay between the germline ends. The CDR3 has 14 residues. The assay was immunoSEQ multiplex PCR, and TCRdb's table has in-frame clones only and misses some. This sample has tens of thousands of clones; over 85% occur once, and the top ten carry around 0.34%. Sequences were obtained from T cells isolated from PBMCs. The chain is built from TRBV30 and TRBJ2-7; D may be TRBD1 (6 bases). The origin of this receptor is a human donor in good health. The CDR3 loop reads CAWTRDIDSYEQYF. CDR3 coding DNA: TGTGCCTGGACCCGGGACATAGACTCCTACGAGCAGTACTTC.